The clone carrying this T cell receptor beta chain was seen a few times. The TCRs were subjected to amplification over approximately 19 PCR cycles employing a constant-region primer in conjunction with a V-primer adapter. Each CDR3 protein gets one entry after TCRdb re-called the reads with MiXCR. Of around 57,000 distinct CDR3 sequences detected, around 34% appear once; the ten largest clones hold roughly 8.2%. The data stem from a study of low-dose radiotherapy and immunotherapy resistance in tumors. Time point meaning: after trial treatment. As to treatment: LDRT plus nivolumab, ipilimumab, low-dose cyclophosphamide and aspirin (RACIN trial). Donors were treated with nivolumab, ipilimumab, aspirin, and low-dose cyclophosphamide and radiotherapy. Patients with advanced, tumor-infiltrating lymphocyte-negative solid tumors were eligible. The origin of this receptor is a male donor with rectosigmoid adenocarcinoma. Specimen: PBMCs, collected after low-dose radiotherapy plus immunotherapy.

DNA of the CDR3: TGTGCCAGCAGTGGGGGACAGGGATCTTTAGGTTACGAGCAGTACTTC. Translation: CASSGGQGSLGYEQYF. V gene TRBV12-3 or TRBV12-4 combines with J gene TRBJ2-7; 9 bases fit TRBD1. The CDR3 has 16 amino acids. V shed 5 bases, J shed 4 bases, and the junction held 12 bases outside the gene matches.